This section outlines one T cell receptor beta chain sequence together with its context. The sample originates from a study of shared clonotypes between healthy human individuals. Study-level information: Per donor, CD8 memory used one plate, CD8 naive used two, CD4 memory used three and CD4 naive used three.

The naive CD8 subset, CD45RO-negative cells positively selected for CCR7, excluded terminally differentiated effector memory CD45RA+ cells. The CDR3 covers 14 residues. Per germline, CDR1 KGHSH and CDR2 LQKENI. V lost 4 bases and J lost 4; bases outside the gene matches: 4. In the original workflow: For the immunoSEQ data, sequences were junction-only without quality scores, so filtering differed. Generated by immunoSEQ multiplex PCR, the TCRdb table keeps only in-frame clones and is missing some. For V, J and clone size, that table is used; D and trimming come from the DNA. The table records about 870,000 clones, around 92% of them present only once.

Sequencing was carried out using naive CD8+ T cells sorted from blood. This clonotype originated in a man aged 30 to 45 in good health. The V and J genes are TRBV18 and TRBJ2-7; 10 bases align to TRBD1. CDR3 loop: CASSQGTGDYEQYF. The CDR3 DNA reads TGTGCCAGCTCACAAGGGACAGGGGATTACGAGCAGTACTTC.